This TCR beta chain was captured in a study of PD-1 blockade in classical Hodgkin lymphoma. Study-wide background: Every 2 weeks, patients got 3 mg/kg intravenous nivolumab. General study results and limits: Diminished baseline TCR diversity has been reported in newly diagnosed patients relative to healthy donors. Baseline diversity in complete responders resembled that of newly diagnosed patients. Prior therapy or disease activity may underlie the repertoire differences, whose causes remain undefined.

Only in-frame clones appear in the TCRdb table, and some are missing; sequencing was by immunoSEQ multiplex PCR. Among roughly 50,000 clones, around nine tenths were seen once, and the ten largest hold around 7.1%. The time point here: cycle 4 day 1 (C4D1), after 5 to 7 weeks of nivolumab. Relapses following autologous stem cell transplantation were seen in all patients, with brentuximab vedotin exposure varying. Comment on this clone: Its antigen remains unknown.

After removal of 8 bases from V and 3 bases from J, the junction contained 6 bases not matched to a gene. Germline loops: CDR1 SGHAT, CDR2 FQNNGV. The CDR3 spans 14 residues. J is TRBJ2-3 and V is TRBV11-2; 9 bases map to TRBD2. The sequencing here drew on peripheral blood mononuclear cells (PBMCs), taken before the fourth cycle of nivolumab. The source is a human donor with classical Hodgkin lymphoma. This CDR3 reads CASGGLAPTDTQYF. The CDR3 DNA reads as TGTGCCAGCGGAGGACTAGCGCCAACAGATACGCAGTATTTT.